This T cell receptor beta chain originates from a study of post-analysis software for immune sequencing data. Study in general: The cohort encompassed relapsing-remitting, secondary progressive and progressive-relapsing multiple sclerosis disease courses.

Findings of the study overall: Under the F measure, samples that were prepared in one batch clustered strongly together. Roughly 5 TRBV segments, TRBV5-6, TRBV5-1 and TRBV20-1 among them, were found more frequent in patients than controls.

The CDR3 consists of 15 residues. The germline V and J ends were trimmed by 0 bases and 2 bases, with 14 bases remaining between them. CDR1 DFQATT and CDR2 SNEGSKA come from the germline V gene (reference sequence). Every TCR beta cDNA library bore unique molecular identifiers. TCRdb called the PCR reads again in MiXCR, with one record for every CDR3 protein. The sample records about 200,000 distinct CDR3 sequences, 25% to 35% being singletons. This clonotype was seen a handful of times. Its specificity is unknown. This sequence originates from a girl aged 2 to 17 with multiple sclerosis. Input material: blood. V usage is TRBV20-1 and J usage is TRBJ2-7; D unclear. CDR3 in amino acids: CSARDGGSLPYEQYF. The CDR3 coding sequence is TGCAGTGCTAGAGATGGTGGTAGCCTCCCCTACGAGCAGTACTTC.